The 6 T cell receptor beta chains in this list originate from one sample, sequenced in a study of identical twins. TCRdb processed the 5' RACE reads anew with MiXCR; each CDR3 protein has one entry. The sample carries about 890,000 distinct CDR3 sequences, over 9% recorded once. The sample was also reused in another study, on yellow fever vaccine responses in identical twins.

The source material was PBMCs. The receptors shown here come from a woman younger than 30 in good health.

This clonotype has more than one count but fewer than ten. This chain uses TRBV20-1 with TRBJ2-2; possibly TRBD2 for D (6 bases). This CDR3 has 15 amino acids. Germline values: CDR1 DFQATT, CDR2 SNEGSKA (reference sequence). V lost 3 bases to trimming and J lost 4 bases, with 15 bases between them. This chain's CDR3 is CSASPGSFGTGELFF. The CDR3 nucleotides are TGCAGTGCTAGCCCCGGGAGCTTCGGCACCGGGGAGCTGTTTTTT.

The rearrangement uses TRBV28 and TRBJ2-7; 10 nucleotides agree with TRBD1. Germline lookup yields CDR1 MDHEN and CDR2 SYDVKM. With V trimmed by 7 bases and J by 3 bases, 9 bases remained unmatched. The CDR3 covers 15 residues. This CDR3 reads CASTGFGTGDYEQYF. The CDR3 bases are TGTGCCAGCACGGGTTTCGGGACAGGGGACTACGAGCAGTACTTC.

The chain carries TRBV11-2 and TRBJ2-2; either TRBD1 or TRBD2 may fit D (5 bases each). Germline CDR1 SGHAT, CDR2 FQNNGV. CDR3 length equals 18 residues. V dropped 3 bases and J dropped 3 bases, with 20 bases sitting between them. CDR3 in amino acids: CASSFGSSSGLDTGELFF. In DNA form, the CDR3 reads TGTGCCAGCAGCTTCGGCAGCAGTTCGGGGCTGGACACCGGGGAGCTGTTTTTT.

This clonotype was counted between two and nine times. This sequence joins TRBV5-1 and TRBJ2-5; 12 bases agree with TRBD2. CDR3 length: 16 residues. The germline V gene has CDR1 SGHRS and CDR2 YFSETQ. Unmatched junction bases numbered 4, after V lost 2 bases and J lost 2 bases. CDR3 coding DNA: TGCGCCAGCAGCTTCGGGACTAGCGGGTTTCAAGAGACCCAGTACTTC. Its protein product is CASSFGTSGFQETQYF.

This clonotype appeared many times. The chain links TRBV29-1 to TRBJ1-1; D is uncertain. Germline CDR1 reads SQVTM; CDR2 reads ANQGSEA. This CDR3 has 11 amino acids. Trimming left V 4 bases short and J 0 bases short, with 3 bases between. The CDR3 region has the DNA TGCAGCGTTGCGGTGAACACTGAAGCTTTCTTT. As protein: CSVAVNTEAFF.

The chain couples TRBV7-6 to TRBJ2-2; 9 bases line up with TRBD2. CDR3 size: 17 residues. Per the germline V gene, CDR1 is SGHVS and CDR2 is FNYEAQ. V lost 3 bases to trimming and J lost 1 base; unmatched junction nucleotides: 6. The DNA of the CDR3 is TGTGCCAGCAGCTTCTCCCATAGCGGGAGGAACACCGGGGAGCTGTTTTTT. Translated: CASSFSHSGRNTGELFF.